These 32 T cell receptor beta chains were sequenced from one sample in a study of siplizumab effects on memory and regulatory T cells. No antigens are known for them. Assay: immunoSEQ multiplex PCR; the TCRdb copy retains only in-frame clones and omits some. The sample consists of 10,000 to 15,000 clones, roughly half of them appearing once. Coculture of the mixed lymphocyte reaction cells took place at 37 degrees C and lasted about 6 days. The material sequenced was CFSE-low (dividing) CD8+ T cells sorted from an allogeneic mixed lymphocyte reaction. The receptors stem from a human donor in good health; the cells came from an allogeneic mixed lymphocyte reaction. Some clones in this sample may be carry-over from other donors' samples.

The genes are TRBV4-1 and TRBJ2-7; D uncertain. Germline V CDR1 and CDR2: MGHRA, YSYEKL. The CDR3 consists of 15 residues. With 0 bases removed from V and 0 bases from J, the gap between germline ends came to 9 bases. CDR3 coding DNA: TGCGCCAGCAGCCAAGAAGGGCGCCTCTCCTACGAGCAGTACTTC. Protein product: CASSQEGRLSYEQYF.

This clone turned up a few times. The CDR3 DNA reads TGTGCCAGCAGCTTGGGGGGGACCTACGAGCAGTACTTC. It encodes CASSLGGTYEQYF. The chain carries TRBV5-5 and TRBJ2-7; D may be TRBD1 or TRBD2 (5 bases each). Per the germline V gene, CDR1 is SGHKS and CDR2 is YYEKEE (reference sequence). Trimming removed 0 bases at V and 2 bases at J, with 6 bases between. The CDR3 has 13 residues.

This chain uses TRBV7-6 with TRBJ2-1, with TRBD2 matching 12 bases. Germline V gene lookup returns CDR1 SGHVS and CDR2 FNYEAQ. The CDR3 extends over 15 amino acids. Trimming cost V 0 bases and J 9 bases; bases outside gene matches: 3. The CDR3 coding sequence is TGTGCCAGCAGCTTAGCGACTAGCGGGAGTACTGAGCAGTTCTTC. Its translation: CASSLATSGSTEQFF.

This clone was recorded a few times. The chain combines TRBV27 with TRBJ2-7, with D unresolved. CDR3 size: 13 residues. The V and J ends lost 3 bases and 2 bases respectively, with 8 bases between them. Per the germline V gene, CDR1 is MNHEY and CDR2 is SMNVEV (reference sequence). CDR3 region: CASSFGNPYEQYF. DNA for the CDR3: TGTGCCAGCAGTTTCGGTAATCCCTACGAGCAGTACTTC.

The chain uses TRBV5-5 and TRBJ2-1, with D unresolved. V was trimmed by 4 bases and J by 8 bases, leaving 19 bases between them. Per germline, CDR1 SGHKS and CDR2 YYEKEE (reference sequence). The CDR3 covers 15 residues. CDR3 coding DNA: TGTGCCAGCAGCCCCCCCCGGCTCAGCGTCCATGAGCAGTTCTTC. Protein product: CASSPPRLSVHEQFF.

Only a few counts were recorded for this clone. Here the CDR3 reads CASSFVLEAEAFF. CDR3 DNA sequence: TGTGCCAGCAGTTTCGTATTGGAGGCTGAAGCTTTCTTT. The V gene is TRBV27, the J gene TRBJ1-1, with D uncertain. Per germline, CDR1 MNHEY and CDR2 SMNVEV (reference sequence). With 3 bases removed from V and 6 bases from J, the gap between germline ends came to 11 bases. This CDR3 spans 13 amino acids.

J is TRBJ2-1 and V is TRBV6-5, with D possibly being TRBD2 (6 bases). The CDR3 extends over 15 amino acids. Germline CDR1 reads MNHEY; CDR2 reads SVGAGI. The V end was cut by 4 bases, the J end by 4 bases, with 14 bases between. The CDR3 nucleotides are TGTGCCAGCAGTTTGACCGGGACTCCTTACAATGAGCAGTTCTTC. Translating gives CASSLTGTPYNEQFF.

The V gene is TRBV9, the J gene TRBJ1-4; D is unclear. The CDR3 has 13 amino acids. V was trimmed by 3 bases and J by 6 bases, leaving 9 bases between them. Germline V gives CDR1 SGDLS, CDR2 YYNGEE. CDR3 sequence reads: CASSGKADEKLFF. The CDR3, as DNA: TGTGCCAGCAGCGGGAAGGCGGATGAAAAACTGTTTTTT.

V usage is TRBV11-2 and J usage is TRBJ1-2, with 8 nucleotides matching TRBD1. The junction had 8 bases not matched to a gene; V was cut back by 4 bases and J by 7 bases. CDR3 size: 14 residues. Germline assignment: CDR1 SGHAT and CDR2 FQNNGV. CDR3 bases: TGTGCCAGCAGCTCGAGGACAGGGTGGAGTGGCTACACCTTC. It yields the protein CASSSRTGWSGYTF.

The rearrangement links TRBV10-3 to TRBJ2-5; D not resolved. The DNA end is more similar to TRBJ2-7, so the J call may be wrong. The CDR3 sequence is 12 residues long. Per the germline V gene, CDR1 is ENHRY and CDR2 is SYGVKD. Here the CDR3 reads CAISDPGFEQYF. CDR3 DNA sequence: TGTGCCATCAGTGATCCGGGCTTCGAGCAGTACTTC.

The gene calls are TRBV5-6 and TRBJ2-7; a weak D match, TRBD2 (6 bases). Trimming shortened V by 1 base and J by 4 bases, and 18 bases separated the two germline ends. This CDR3 is built from 16 residues. In germline, CDR1 is SGHDT, CDR2 YYEEEE. The CDR3 protein is CASSLQTGAIRYEQYF. The DNA of the CDR3 is TGTGCCAGCAGCTTGCAGACGGGAGCGATTCGATACGAGCAGTACTTC.

This clone showed up just a few times. DNA of the CDR3: TGTGCCACCAGCAGAGTCCCTAGCGGGAGTTACGAGCAGTACTTC. Translating it yields CATSRVPSGSYEQYF. The chain carries TRBV15 and TRBJ2-7, with 10 bases that match TRBD2. CDR1 and CDR2 (germline): LNHNV, YYDKDF (reference sequence). Trimming took 1 base from V and 4 from J; bases not matched to a gene: 4. The CDR3 covers 15 residues.

This rearrangement joins TRBV7-9 to TRBJ1-1; 7 bases are shared with TRBD1. Trimming took 5 bases from V and 1 from J; bases not matched to a gene: 7. This CDR3 is 15 amino acids long. The germline V gene has CDR1 SEHNR and CDR2 FQNEAQ (reference sequence). CDR3 region: CASSPLDRSNTEAFF. In DNA form, the CDR3 reads TGTGCCAGCAGCCCCTTGGACAGGTCGAACACTGAAGCTTTCTTT.

J is TRBJ1-4 and V is TRBV7-9; D gene uncertain. The V and J ends lost 1 base and 2 bases respectively, with 11 bases between them. The CDR3 is made up of 16 amino acids. The germline gives CDR1 SEHNR, CDR2 FQNEAQ (reference sequence). The CDR3 DNA sequence: TGTGCCAGCAGCTTAGGGTCCGGTTTTACTAATGAAAAACTGTTTTTT. Its protein is CASSLGSGFTNEKLFF.

The V and J genes are TRBV27 and TRBJ1-5; D unclear. Trimming cost V 3 bases and J 9 bases, with 12 bases left between them. Germline CDR1 is MNHEY and CDR2 is SMNVEV (reference sequence). CDR3 size: 13 residues. Written as DNA, the CDR3 is TGTGCCAGCAGTTTGGCAGTAGGTGTGCCCCAGCATTTT. As protein: CASSLAVGVPQHF.

This clone occurred once. The chain employs TRBV12-1 and TRBJ2-5; TRBD2, the D gene given by the table, was not confirmed from the DNA. TRBV12-1 is a known pseudogene. CDR3 length: 16 residues. CDR3 coding DNA: TGTGCCAGCAGCTTGAAAGGGACTAGCGGGAGGAAGACCCAGTACTTC. This codes for CASSLKGTSGRKTQYF.

The rearrangement joins TRBV7-9 to TRBJ2-1; the D gene is possibly TRBD2 (6 bases). The CDR3 is 12 amino acids. Germline CDR1 and CDR2: SEHNR and FQNEAQ (reference sequence). With 5 bases removed from V and 10 bases from J, the gap between germline ends came to 12 bases. CDR3 nucleotides: TGTGCCAGCAGCGATGGGACTGGGGAGCAGTTCTTC. Residues: CASSDGTGEQFF.

A few counts support this clone. The V gene is TRBV7-6, the J gene TRBJ2-2, with D hard to call. CDR1 and CDR2 (germline): SGHVS, FNYEAQ. V lost 4 bases, J lost 3 bases, and 9 bases lay in between. The CDR3 runs 14 residues. The CDR3 reads CASSSYDYTGELFF. The CDR3 DNA follows: TGTGCCAGCAGCTCCTACGACTACACCGGGGAGCTGTTTTTT.

DNA for the CDR3: TGTGCCAGCCTTAATGGAGACTACGAGCAGTACTTC. Protein product: CASLNGDYEQYF. This chain joins TRBV7-9 and TRBJ2-7; D gene unclear. Trimming removed 8 bases at V and 3 bases at J, with 11 bases between. The V gene's germline CDR1 is SEHNR and CDR2 FQNEAQ (reference sequence). CDR3 length: 12 amino acids. The full variable domain, with the rest looked up from reference TRBV7-9 and TRBJ2-7, is DTGVSQNPRHKITKRGQNVTFRCDPISEHNRLYWYRQTLGQGPEFLTYFQNEAQLEKSRLLSDRFSAERPKGSFSTLEIQRTEQGDSAMYLCASLNGDYEQYFGPGTRLTVT.

V is TRBV9 and J is TRBJ1-2; D not resolved. The CDR3 has 14 residues. V lost 3 bases and J 4 bases, leaving 13 bases between the germline ends. Germline lookup yields CDR1 SGDLS and CDR2 YYNGEE. The CDR3 loop reads CASSAQLDGYGYTF. The CDR3 DNA is TGTGCCAGCAGCGCACAGCTGGACGGCTATGGCTACACCTTC.

This rearrangement joins TRBV7-8 to TRBJ1-1; tentative D call: TRBD1 (5 bases). Germline lookup yields CDR1 SGHVS and CDR2 FQNEAQ. The ends were cut back, 5 bases at V and 1 base at J, with 8 bases in the middle. The CDR3 is 13 residues long. In DNA, the CDR3 is TGTGCCAGCAGCACGACAGCGAACACTGAAGCTTTCTTT. Encoded protein: CASSTTANTEAFF.

Many counts were recorded for this clone. This sequence joins TRBV7-9 and TRBJ2-7; the match to TRBD2 covers 10 bases. The CDR3 runs to 17 residues. J was trimmed by 1 base and V by 3 bases; bases with no gene match: 9. Germline lookup yields CDR1 SEHNR and CDR2 FQNEAQ (reference sequence). As DNA, the CDR3 is TGTGCCAGCAGCTTCTACCCTACTAGCGGGACTTCCTACGAGCAGTACTTC. Translated, it gives CASSFYPTSGTSYEQYF.

The V and J genes are TRBV10-3 and TRBJ2-7; the match to TRBD1 covers 8 bases. The V gene end was trimmed by 0 bases and the J gene end by 3 bases; junction bases not matched to a gene: 16. The CDR3 spans 19 residues. CDR1 is ENHRY and CDR2 is SYGVKD in the germline V gene. CDR3 region: CAISESIVITGTGGYEQYF. The DNA of the CDR3 is TGTGCCATCAGTGAGTCGATCGTAATTACGGGGACAGGAGGCTACGAGCAGTACTTC.

The chain uses TRBV7-6 and TRBJ2-5, with 12 bases fitting TRBD1. The DNA end is a closer match to TRBJ2-7, so the J assignment may be wrong. Per the germline V gene, CDR1 is SGHVS and CDR2 is FNYEAQ. This CDR3 region has 16 residues. CDR3: CASSSGPGQGAYEQYF. In DNA form, the CDR3 reads TGTGCCAGCAGCTCCGGACCGGGACAGGGGGCTTACGAGCAGTACTTC.

CDR3 loop: CASSEALLALGDTQYF. Written as DNA, the CDR3 is TGTGCCAGCAGTGAAGCGCTTCTGGCTCTCGGGGATACGCAGTATTTT. The chain links TRBV6-1 to TRBJ2-3; D is unresolved. This CDR3 is 16 amino acids long. Germline V CDR1 and CDR2: MNHNS, SASEGT. Trimming left V 0 bases short and J 6 bases short, with 16 bases between.

The rearrangement joins TRBV7-2 to TRBJ2-5; D is unclear. CDR3 size: 11 residues. Trimming removed 3 bases from V and 5 bases from J, with 4 bases in between. CDR1 SGHTA and CDR2 FQGNSA come from the germline V gene. CDR3 amino acids: CASSFWETQYF. DNA for the CDR3: TGTGCCAGCAGCTTTTGGGAGACCCAGTACTTC.

The chain couples TRBV7-9 to TRBJ1-2; D gene unclear. CDR3 length equals 13 residues. CDR1 is SEHNR, CDR2 FQNEAQ, per germline (reference sequence). V was pared by 1 base and J by 8 bases, with 11 bases between. The CDR3 loop is CASSLVNERGYTF. CDR3 nucleotide sequence: TGTGCCAGCAGCTTAGTTAATGAACGAGGCTACACCTTC.

The chain carries TRBV4-1 and TRBJ2-1; D not certain. V gave up 4 bases and J gave up 0 bases, with 4 bases separating them. This CDR3 region has 13 residues. Germline CDR1 is MGHRA and CDR2 is YSYEKL. The CDR3 reads CASSPISYNEQFF. The CDR3 bases are TGCGCCAGCAGCCCCATCTCCTACAATGAGCAGTTCTTC.

Concerning this clone: Compared with germline, one end of the junction differs, possibly owing to a read error. The chain is built from TRBV7-9 and TRBJ2-7; TRBD2 matches at 15 bases. CDR1 SEHNR and CDR2 FQNEAQ come from the germline V gene (reference sequence). CDR3 size: 16 residues. DNA of the CDR3: TGTGCCGGCAGCCCCCAGGGACTAGCGGGAGGAATCGAGCAGTACTTC. Translation gives CAGSPQGLAGGIEQYF.

As to this clone: Additional DNA sequences in this sample encode the identical CDR3. V gene TRBV19 combines with J gene TRBJ2-7; D unclear. CDR3 length equals 14 residues. Germline V gives CDR1 LNHDA, CDR2 SQIVND (reference sequence). V was shortened by 1 base and J by 3 bases, with 10 bases between the two germline ends. CDR3 amino acids: CASSIGGGSYEQYF. CDR3 DNA: TGTGCCAGTAGTATAGGCGGTGGAAGCTACGAGCAGTACTTC.

The V gene is TRBV27, the J gene TRBJ2-7; a weak D match, TRBD2 (6 bases). Germline CDR1 and CDR2: MNHEY and SMNVEV (reference sequence). The CDR3 runs to 14 residues. The V gene lost 4 bases and the J gene lost 6 bases, with 16 bases spanning the gap. The CDR3 sequence: CASSYAGGRGEQYF. CDR3 in DNA: TGTGCCAGCAGTTACGCCGGGGGTAGGGGCGAGCAGTACTTC.

The chain is built from TRBV18 and TRBJ2-7; D might be TRBD1 (5 bases). This CDR3 comprises 14 residues. The V end lost 0 bases, the J end lost 3 bases, and 9 bases lay between the germline ends. Germline-derived CDR1 and CDR2 are KGHSH and LQKENI. The CDR3 protein is CASSPPEQDYEQYF. The DNA of the CDR3 is TGTGCCAGCTCACCACCGGAACAGGACTACGAGCAGTACTTC. The full variable domain, completed using reference TRBV18 and TRBJ2-7, is NAGVMQNPRHLVRRRGQEARLRCSPMKGHSHVYWYRQLPEEGLKFMVYLQKENIIDESGMPKERFSAEFPKEGPSILRIQQVVRGDSAAYFCASSPPEQDYEQYFGPGTRLTVT.